This T cell receptor beta chain was retrieved from a study of beta chain features in type 1 diabetes. With V trimmed by 4 bases and J by 5 bases, 8 bases remained unmatched. Germline CDR1 MNHEY, CDR2 SVGAGI. The CDR3 runs to 15 residues. Expressed TCRB transcripts were sequenced after all isolated RNA was converted to cDNA. TCRdb keeps only in-frame clones here, not all; method: immunoSEQ multiplex PCR. The data contain fewer than 350,000 clones, 7% to 9% of them seen just once; the ten biggest clones take up over 0.8%. The sample was central memory CD4+ T cells from blood. The chain combines TRBV6-5 with TRBJ2-4, with TRBD2 matching over 7 bases. The origin of this receptor is a woman between 18 and 29 years old in good health. The CDR3 DNA follows: TGTGCCAGCAGTTTGGGGAGGGGCCGTGAAAACATTCAGTACTTC. It encodes CASSLGRGRENIQYF.